This entry is about one TCR beta chain. Its antigen is not identified. This sample is part of a study of OX40 agonist ivuxolimab in advanced cancers. Study-wide results and limits: Circulating CD4+ and CD8+ T cells showed clonal expansion by week 6 at 0.1 to 3.0 mg/kg.

V dropped 2 bases and J dropped 8 bases, with 13 bases sitting between them. The CDR3 is 13 residues long. The V gene's germline CDR1 is SQVTM and CDR2 ANQGSEA. Repertoires were generated with immunoSEQ multiplex PCR, while TCRdb's copy carries only in-frame clones and drops some. The data show some 34,000 clones, 84% seen once. V is TRBV29-1 and J is TRBJ2-1; D perhaps matches TRBD2 (5 bases). The source was CD4+ or CD8+ T cells sorted from blood, collected in a trial of the OX40 agonist ivuxolimab. This receptor was obtained from an adult with an advanced solid tumor such as melanoma, head and neck, liver or kidney cancer. This CDR3 reads CSVERGMGDEQFF. CDR3 sequence (DNA): TGCAGCGTTGAAAGAGGGATGGGTGATGAGCAGTTCTTC.